What follows are 17 T cell receptor beta chains derived from one specimen sequenced in a study of T cells in women clearing cervical HPV infection. The repertoire was sequenced with immunoSEQ multiplex PCR; TCRdb's copy has only in-frame clones and lacks some. The record lists 40,000 to 45,000 clones, of which the ten most abundant hold 1% to 1.5%. The sequencing input was blood buffy coat. These receptors came from a woman aged 18 to 75 with a cervical HPV16 infection that either progressed to CIN3+ or cleared (not recorded which).

On this clone: The CDR3 goes on 3 residues after the read ends, and that part is filled in from the germline J gene. This rearrangement joins TRBV6-1 to TRBJ2-7; the match to TRBD1 covers 7 bases. Looked up from germline, CDR1 is MNHNS and CDR2 is SASEGT. The junction had 8 bases not matched to a gene; V was cut back by 4 bases and J by 2 bases. This CDR3 comprises 15 residues. The DNA read from the CDR3 is TGTGCCAGCAGTGGCTGGACAGGTACGACCTACGAG. This encodes CASSGWTGTTYE. The full CDR3 sequence reads CASSGWTGTTYEQYF.

The sequenced CDR3 bases are TGCAGTGTAGAGGGGACTAGTTACTACAATGAG. Amino acid sequence: CSVEGTSYYNE. The entire CDR3 protein is CSVEGTSYYNEQFF. The rearrangement joins TRBV20-1 to TRBJ2-1; 8 bases align to TRBD2. The read ends 3 residues early relative to the CDR3; the germline J gene fills the gap. The germline V gene has CDR1 DFQATT and CDR2 SNEGSKA (reference sequence). Losses at the gene ends were 7 bases for V and 3 bases for J; bases not matched to a gene: 8. The CDR3 covers 14 residues.

Notes on this clone: With the read ending 3 residues before the CDR3 end, the germline J gene is used to fill in that end. V is TRBV7-2 and J is TRBJ1-2, with 7 bases that match TRBD1. Germline CDR1 is SGHTA and CDR2 is FQGNSA. Trimming cost V 5 bases and J 5 bases; bases outside gene matches: 5. This CDR3 has 13 amino acids. CDR3 residues: CASSPGGYYGYTF. CDR3 DNA, as far as it was read: TGTGCCAGCAGCCCAGGGGGATATTATGGC.

Concerning this clone: The read ends 3 residues shy of where the CDR3 ends; the end is completed using the germline J gene. The chain links TRBV11-3 to TRBJ1-1, with no clear D. The germline V gene has CDR1 SGHNT and CDR2 YENEEA. Trimming pared 2 bases from V and 3 bases from J, leaving 7 bases between. The CDR3 spans 13 residues. The sequenced CDR3 bases are TGTGCCAGCAGCTTATTCGGGGACACTGAA. It is translated as CASSLFGDTE. The whole CDR3 reads CASSLFGDTEAFF.

A note on this clone: The read finishes 3 residues shy of the CDR3 end, and the germline J gene is used to complete it. The chain is built from TRBV7-9 and TRBJ2-5; 8 bases are shared with TRBD1. This CDR3 is built from 13 residues. CDR1 is SEHNR and CDR2 is FQNEAQ in the germline V gene (reference sequence). The junction had 3 bases not matched to a gene; V was cut back by 5 bases and J by 4 bases. CDR3 bases read: TGTGCCAGCAGCGCAGACAGGGGAGAGACC. This encodes CASSADRGET. The entire CDR3 is CASSADRGETQYF.

As for this clone: The CDR3 goes on 3 residues after the read ends, and that part is filled in from the germline J gene. The chain uses TRBV15 and TRBJ2-7; 7 nucleotides line up with TRBD2. Germline CDR1 and CDR2: LNHNV and YYDKDF (reference sequence). Trimming at V came to 1 base and at J to 2 bases, leaving 14 bases not matched to a gene. The CDR3 is 18 residues long. CDR3 DNA (partial): TGTGCCACCAGCAGAGGGGCTAGCGGATCCCAGGAGACCTACGAG. As protein: CATSRGASGSQETYE. The CDR3 in its entirety is CATSRGASGSQETYEQYF. Variable domain in full (rest from reference TRBV15 and TRBJ2-7): DAMVIQNPRYQVTQFGKPVTLSCSQTLNHNVMYWYQQKSSQAPKLLFHYYDKDFNNEADTPDNFQSRRPNTSFCFLDIRSPGLGDTAMYLCATSRGASGSQETYEQYFGPGTRLTVT.

With regard to this clone: The read halts 3 residues ahead of the CDR3 end, with the missing end drawn from the germline J gene. This sequence joins TRBV20-1 and TRBJ2-1, with 7 bases matching TRBD2. J was trimmed by 3 bases and V by 0 bases; bases with no gene match: 8. Germline CDR1 reads DFQATT; CDR2 reads SNEGSKA (reference sequence). The CDR3 is made up of 16 amino acids. The part of the CDR3 DNA that was read is TGCAGTGCTAGAGATTTCGGGGGGAGGAACTACAATGAG. It specifies CSARDFGGRNYNE. From start to end, the CDR3 is CSARDFGGRNYNEQFF.

About this clone itself: The read terminates 3 residues ahead of where the CDR3 ends, so the germline J gene completes it. The chain has TRBV20-1 and TRBJ1-5; TRBD1 matches 10 bases. Trimming took 5 bases from V and 1 from J; bases not matched to a gene: 5. From germline, CDR1 is DFQATT and CDR2 SNEGSKA (reference sequence). The CDR3 covers 15 residues. The DNA read from the CDR3 is TGCAGTGCTGGGACAGGGGCTCAAAGCAATCAGCCC. As protein: CSAGTGAQSNQP. The whole CDR3 sequence is CSAGTGAQSNQPQHF.

Details on this clone: The read stops 3 residues short of the end of the CDR3; the missing end is completed from the germline J gene. The chain recombines TRBV19 with TRBJ1-5; tentatively, D is TRBD1 (5 bases). This CDR3 is built from 18 residues. The germline CDR1 and CDR2 sequences are LNHDA and SQIVND (reference sequence). V lost 0 bases and J 6 bases, leaving 21 bases between the germline ends. The CDR3 DNA, read in part, is TGTGCCAGTAGTATAGATCACCAGGGTAAGCCGCTACGTCAGCCC. Amino acid sequence: CASSIDHQGKPLRQP. The entire CDR3 sequence reads CASSIDHQGKPLRQPQHF.

CDR3 residues: CASRYRGRLRLFF. The sequenced CDR3 bases are TGTGCCAGCAGATACAGGGGGCGCTTGAGG. The chain uses TRBV28 and TRBJ2-2, with 9 bases lining up with TRBD1. The CDR3 end is not reached by the read, which stops 3 residues before it; the germline J gene fills it in. The CDR3 covers 13 residues. Germline V gives CDR1 MDHEN, CDR2 SYDVKM.

For this clone: The observed sequence ends 3 residues before the CDR3 terminus, with the missing tail filled in from the germline J gene. The rearrangement joins TRBV18 to TRBJ2-7; 9 positions agree with TRBD1. CDR3 length: 17 amino acids. The germline V gene has CDR1 KGHSH and CDR2 LQKENI. V dropped 0 bases and J dropped 2; count of bases not matched to a gene: 8. The sequenced part of the CDR3 DNA is TGTGCCAGCTCACCACCGGGACAGGGAAGACGAGCCTACGAG. Translation: CASSPPGQGRRAYE. The entire CDR3 reads CASSPPGQGRRAYEQYF. The variable domain in full, completed from reference TRBV18 and TRBJ2-7, reads NAGVMQNPRHLVRRRGQEARLRCSPMKGHSHVYWYRQLPEEGLKFMVYLQKENIIDESGMPKERFSAEFPKEGPSILRIQQVVRGDSAAYFCASSPPGQGRRAYEQYFGPGTRLTVT.

Points on this clone: The read halts 3 residues ahead of the CDR3 end, with the missing end drawn from the germline J gene. The V gene is TRBV6-2 or TRBV6-3, the J gene TRBJ2-3; perhaps TRBD2 as D (6 bases). The germline V gene has CDR1 MNHEY and CDR2 SVGEGT. Trimming pared 10 bases from V and 3 bases from J, leaving 17 bases between. The length of the CDR3 is 14 residues. CDR3 DNA, as far as it was read: TGTGCCACCTCCCCGGAGGCGGGGACAGATACG. It yields the protein CATSPEAGTDT. The full CDR3 sequence reads CATSPEAGTDTQYF.

Comment on this clone: Sequencing ends 3 residues short of the CDR3 end; the germline J gene provides the rest. J is TRBJ1-6 and V is TRBV11-2; weak D call: TRBD1 (5 bases). Between the trimmed V and J ends, which lost 0 bases and 8 bases, there was a span of 8 bases. Germline CDR1 SGHAT, CDR2 FQNNGV. The CDR3 has 14 amino acids. Incomplete CDR3 DNA: TGTGCCAGCAGCTTAGAAGTCAGGGATTCACCC. Its translation is CASSLEVRDSP. The whole CDR3 protein is CASSLEVRDSPLHF.

As regards this clone: With the read ending 3 residues before the CDR3 end, the germline J gene is used to fill in that end. Other nucleotide sequences from this sample produce the same CDR3. The chain has TRBV7-6 and TRBJ2-3; TRBD2 is a possible D gene (5 bases). The V and J ends lost 0 bases and 2 bases respectively, with 15 bases between them. Germline CDR1 is SGHVS and CDR2 is FNYEAQ. The CDR3 covers 17 residues. The CDR3 here is CASSLARLRAYTDTQYF. Incomplete CDR3 DNA: TGTGCCAGCAGCTTAGCGCGGTTGCGGGCCTACACAGATACG.

With respect to this clone: The junction departs from the called germline gene at one end, perhaps through a read error. The read falls 3 residues short of the CDR3 end, and the missing part is taken from the germline J gene. J is TRBJ2-7 and V is TRBV7-3, with 7 bases fitting TRBD1. The V gene's germline CDR1 is SGHTA and CDR2 FQGTGA. The CDR3 is made up of 13 amino acids. The covered CDR3 bases are TGTTCCAGCAGCTTTGGGACAGCCTACGAG. This translates into CSSSFGTAYE. The entire CDR3 protein reads CSSSFGTAYEQYF.

Remarks on this clone: The read finishes 3 residues shy of the CDR3 end, and the germline J gene is used to complete it. This chain uses TRBV29-1 with TRBJ2-3, with 10 bases that match TRBD2. V gave up 6 bases and J gave up 0 bases; unmatched junction bases: 6. This CDR3 region has 15 residues. From germline, CDR1 is SQVTM and CDR2 ANQGSEA. CDR3 bases read: TGCAGCGTAGCCTTAGCGGGGGGAAGCACAGATACG. The encoded protein is CSVALAGGSTDT. The CDR3 in full is CSVALAGGSTDTQYF.

About this clone itself: From the germline J gene comes the end of the CDR3, since the read stops 3 residues before it. The chain recombines TRBV7-2 with TRBJ2-3; the match to TRBD1 covers 7 bases. J lost 5 bases, V lost 1 base, and 0 bases had no gene match. The CDR3 covers 13 residues. CDR1 SGHTA and CDR2 FQGNSA come from the germline V gene. The CDR3 sequence is CASSLGTGDTQYF. The CDR3 bases that were read are TGTGCCAGCAGCTTAGGGACAGGAGATACG.